This TCR beta chain stems from a study of cytomegalovirus exposure and HLA in healthy donors. The sample holds one count of this clone. The CDR3 contains 17 residues. The V end lost 7 bases, the J end lost 1 base, and 20 bases lay between the germline ends. Germline assignment: CDR1 SNHLY and CDR2 FYNNEI. This table comes from immunoSEQ multiplex PCR, and its TCRdb copy is limited to in-frame clones, with some not included. The sample yields 130,000 to 150,000 clones, approximately 90% seen once. Sequenced sample: PBMCs. The chain employs TRBV2 and TRBJ2-4; D possibly corresponds to TRBD2 (7 bases). The TCR originated in a man younger than 35 in good health and CMV-seronegative. The CDR3 DNA follows: TGTGCCAGCAAGGAGGTTTCGGGGGGCTTGGCCAAAAACATTCAGTACTTC. Its protein is CASKEVSGGLAKNIQYF.